This T cell receptor (beta chain) is from a study of blood T cell repertoires in COVID-19. The wider study: COVID-19 samples, acute and convalescent, were from the United States, Italy and Spain.

V was pared by 2 bases and J by 0 bases, with 6 bases between. The length of the CDR3 is 14 residues. CDR1 is SGHKS and CDR2 is YYEKEE in the germline V gene (reference sequence). Profiling relied on immunoSEQ multiplex PCR, and the TCRdb table lists in-frame clones only, not all of them. The data contain approximately 9,800 clones, under 90% of them singletons. This sequence originates from a man in his 70s with active COVID-19. The chain recombines TRBV5-5 with TRBJ2-1; perhaps TRBD2 as D (5 bases). Material: peripheral blood. CDR3 sequence reads: CASSFTSSYNEQFF. CDR3 DNA: TGTGCCAGCAGCTTCACTAGCTCCTACAATGAGCAGTTCTTC.